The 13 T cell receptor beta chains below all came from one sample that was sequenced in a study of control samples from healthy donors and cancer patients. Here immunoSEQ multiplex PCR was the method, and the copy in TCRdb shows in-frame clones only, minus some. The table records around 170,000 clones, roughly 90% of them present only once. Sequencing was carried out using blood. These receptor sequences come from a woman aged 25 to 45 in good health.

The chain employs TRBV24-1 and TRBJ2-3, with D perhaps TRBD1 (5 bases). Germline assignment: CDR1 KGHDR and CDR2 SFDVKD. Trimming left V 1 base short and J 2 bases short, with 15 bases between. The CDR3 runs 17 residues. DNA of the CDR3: TGTGCCACCAGTGATTTCAGGGTGGGTATTCCCACAGATACGCAGTATTTT. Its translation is CATSDFRVGIPTDTQYF.

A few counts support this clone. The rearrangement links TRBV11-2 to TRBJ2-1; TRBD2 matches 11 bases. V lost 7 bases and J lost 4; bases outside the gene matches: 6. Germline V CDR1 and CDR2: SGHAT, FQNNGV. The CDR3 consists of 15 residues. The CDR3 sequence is CASTLLAGGYNEQFF. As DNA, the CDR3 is TGTGCCAGCACCCTCCTAGCGGGAGGTTACAATGAGCAGTTCTTC.

Written as DNA, the CDR3 is TGTGCCAGCAGTTACGTGGGGAGGGGAAACACTGAAGCTTTCTTT. Protein: CASSYVGRGNTEAFF. The rearrangement joins TRBV6-5 to TRBJ1-1, with D possibly being TRBD1 (5 bases). There are 15 residues in the CDR3. V shed 2 bases and J shed 2 bases, with 12 bases lying between them. The germline V gene has CDR1 MNHEY and CDR2 SVGAGI.

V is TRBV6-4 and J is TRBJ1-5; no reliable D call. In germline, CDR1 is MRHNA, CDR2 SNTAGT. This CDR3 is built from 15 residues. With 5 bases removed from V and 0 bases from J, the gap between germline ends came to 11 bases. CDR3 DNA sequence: TGTGCCAGCAGTAGCAAAACTTATAGCAATCAGCCCCAGCATTTT. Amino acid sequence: CASSSKTYSNQPQHF.

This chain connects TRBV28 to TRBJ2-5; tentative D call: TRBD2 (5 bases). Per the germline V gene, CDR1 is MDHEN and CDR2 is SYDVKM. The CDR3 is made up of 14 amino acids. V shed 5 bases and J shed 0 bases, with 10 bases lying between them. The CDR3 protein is CASSRLGNQETQYF. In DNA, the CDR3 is TGTGCCAGCAGTCGCCTCGGGAACCAAGAGACCCAGTACTTC.

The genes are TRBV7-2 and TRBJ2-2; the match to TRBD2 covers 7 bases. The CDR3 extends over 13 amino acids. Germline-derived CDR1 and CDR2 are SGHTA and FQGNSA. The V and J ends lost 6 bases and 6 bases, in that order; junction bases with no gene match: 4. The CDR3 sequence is CASSPTSAGELFF. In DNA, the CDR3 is TGTGCCAGCAGTCCCACTAGCGCCGGGGAGCTGTTTTTT.

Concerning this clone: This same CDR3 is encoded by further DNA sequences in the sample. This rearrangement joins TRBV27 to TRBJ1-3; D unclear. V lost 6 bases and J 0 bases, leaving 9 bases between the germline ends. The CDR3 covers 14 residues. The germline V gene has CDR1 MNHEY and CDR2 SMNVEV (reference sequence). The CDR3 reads CASSRGGSGNTIYF. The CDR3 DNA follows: TGTGCCAGCAGCCGGGGTGGCTCTGGAAACACCATATATTTT.

Here the CDR3 reads CASSFSGGENEKLFF. CDR3 bases: TGTGCCAGCAGCTTCTCGGGAGGGGAGAATGAAAAACTGTTTTTT. The rearrangement links TRBV11-2 to TRBJ1-4, with D possibly being TRBD1 (5 bases). Germline CDR1 is SGHAT and CDR2 is FQNNGV. There are 15 residues in the CDR3. V gave up 3 bases and J gave up 5 bases, with 13 bases separating them.

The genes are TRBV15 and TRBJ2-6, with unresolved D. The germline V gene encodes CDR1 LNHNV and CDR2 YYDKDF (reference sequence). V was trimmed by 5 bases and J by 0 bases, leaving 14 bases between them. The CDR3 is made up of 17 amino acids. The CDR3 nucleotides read TGTGCCACCAGCCGCTTCGGTCTTAGCTCTGGGGCCAACGTCCTGACTTTC. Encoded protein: CATSRFGLSSGANVLTF.

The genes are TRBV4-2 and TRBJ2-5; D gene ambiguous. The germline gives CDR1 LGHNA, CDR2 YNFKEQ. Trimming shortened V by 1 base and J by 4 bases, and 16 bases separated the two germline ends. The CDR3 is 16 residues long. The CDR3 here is CASSQVTNHPGETQYF. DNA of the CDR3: TGTGCCAGCAGCCAAGTGACGAACCACCCAGGAGAGACCCAGTACTTC.

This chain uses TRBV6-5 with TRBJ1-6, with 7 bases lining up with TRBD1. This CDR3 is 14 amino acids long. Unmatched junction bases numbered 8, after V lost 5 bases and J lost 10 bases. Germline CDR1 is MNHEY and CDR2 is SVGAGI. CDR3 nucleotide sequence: TGTGCCAGCAGTCCTGGACAGGCAGGGTCACCCCTCCACTTT. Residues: CASSPGQAGSPLHF.

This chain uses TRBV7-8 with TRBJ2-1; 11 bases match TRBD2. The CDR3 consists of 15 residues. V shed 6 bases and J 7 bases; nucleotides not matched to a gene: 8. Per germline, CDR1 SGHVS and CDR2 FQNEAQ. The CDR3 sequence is CASRKTSGSSNEQFF. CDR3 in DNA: TGTGCCAGCAGAAAAACTAGCGGGAGTAGTAATGAGCAGTTCTTC.

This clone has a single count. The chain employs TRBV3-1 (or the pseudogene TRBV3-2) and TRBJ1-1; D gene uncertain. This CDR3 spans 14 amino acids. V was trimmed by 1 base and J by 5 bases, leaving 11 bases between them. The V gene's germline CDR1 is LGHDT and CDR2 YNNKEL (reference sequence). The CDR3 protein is CASSQVGEPTEAFF. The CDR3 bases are TGTGCCAGCAGCCAAGTTGGGGAGCCGACTGAAGCTTTCTTT.